This note documents a single T cell receptor (beta chain) sequence. RNA, once extracted, was reverse transcribed into cDNA for use as the sequencing template. TCRdb's table, derived via immunoSEQ multiplex PCR, lists solely in-frame clones and lacks some. The sample lists 110,000 to 150,000 clones; 40% to 55% were seen once. This record comes from a study of CD8+ T cells in alopecia areata. Lesional scalp punch biopsies and peripheral blood came from alopecia areata patients. Germline CDR1 is SNHLY and CDR2 is FYNNEI. This CDR3 region has 14 residues. Losses at the gene ends were 4 bases for V and 8 bases for J; bases not matched to a gene: 7.

The sequenced sample was CD4+ T cells sorted from blood, obtained at week 0. The chain employs TRBV2 and TRBJ2-5, with 10 bases lining up with TRBD1. The sequence came from a human donor with alopecia areata. The CDR3 sequence is CASSADRGRETQYF. CDR3 nucleotide sequence: TGTGCCAGCAGTGCGGACAGGGGGAGAGAAACCCAGTACTTC.